The TCR beta chain under discussion was sequenced for a study of shared clonotypes between healthy human individuals. As for the study in general: Each donor's CD4 naive and CD4 memory cells filled three plates apiece, CD8 naive two, and CD8 memory one.

Trimming shortened V by 2 bases and J by 7 bases, and 15 bases separated the two germline ends. The CDR3 totals 14 residues. Germline V gene lookup returns CDR1 SGHNT and CDR2 YYREEE (reference sequence). This table comes from immunoSEQ multiplex PCR, and its TCRdb copy is limited to in-frame clones, with some not included. There are approximately 2.1 million clones in the sample; over 85% occur only once, and approximately 0.4% lies in the top ten. The sequence derives from a man aged 18 to 29 in good health. Some clones in this sample may be carry-over from other donors' samples. The chain recombines TRBV5-4 with TRBJ1-2; possibly TRBD1 for D (5 bases). Source material: naive CD4+ T cells from PBMCs. The sample's subset: CD45RA+ positively selected. DNA for the CDR3: TGTGCCAGCAGCTTAAGGGACTCCCAACTTGGCTACACCTTC. Translation gives CASSLRDSQLGYTF.